The 23 T cell receptor beta chains below come from one sample, sequenced in a study of blood T cell repertoires in COVID-19. The data were produced by immunoSEQ multiplex PCR, yet TCRdb's version contains in-frame clones alone and is incomplete. The sample lists over 200,000 clones, 87% occurring once. Sequenced sample: PBMCs or T cells enriched from blood (not recorded which). These TCRs come from a man aged 30-40 years who had recovered from COVID-19.

The J gene is TRBJ2-5, the V gene TRBV1; the tabulated D call, TRBD2, remains unverified against the DNA. TRBV1 is assigned pseudogene status. The CDR3 covers 17 residues. CDR3 DNA sequence: TGCACCACCCCATCCGGGACTAGCGGGAGGGGCCAAGAGACCCAGTACTTC. Translated, it gives CTTPSGTSGRGQETQYF.

There are a few counts of this clone. The V call is TRBV30, the J call TRBJ1-5; D call uncertain. Per germline, CDR1 GTSNPN and CDR2 SVGIG (reference sequence). Deletions cut 0 bases from V and 2 bases from J, with 17 bases between. This CDR3 has 17 amino acids. The CDR3 DNA reads as TGTGCCTGGAGTGTACATGAGGGAATTCCGGGCAATCAGCCCCAGCATTTT. Its protein is CAWSVHEGIPGNQPQHF.

The chain carries TRBV2 and TRBJ1-2, with TRBD1 identical over 7 bases. The CDR3 runs to 10 residues. Germline CDR1 SNHLY, CDR2 FYNNEI. V dropped 7 bases and J dropped 14; count of bases not matched to a gene: 7. The CDR3 DNA is TGTGCCAGCAAAGGGGGCAGAGAGACCTTC. The encoded protein is CASKGGRETF.

The gene calls are TRBV28 and TRBJ2-5, with D possibly matching TRBD1 (6 bases). Germline assignment: CDR1 MDHEN and CDR2 SYDVKM. Trimming shortened V by 5 bases and J by 5 bases, and 15 bases separated the two germline ends. The CDR3 covers 14 residues. As DNA, the CDR3 is TGTGCCAGCAGTGAAGCCAGGGGTGCGGAGACCCAGTACTTC. The encoded protein is CASSEARGAETQYF.

This chain connects TRBV5-1 to TRBJ2-7, with 13 nucleotides matching TRBD2. This CDR3 spans 16 amino acids. CDR1 SGHRS and CDR2 YFSETQ come from the germline V gene. V was clipped by 3 bases and J by 2 bases; unmatched bases: 5. CDR3 residues: CASSWIGTSGTYEQYF. CDR3 coding DNA: TGCGCCAGCAGCTGGATCGGGACTAGCGGGACCTACGAGCAGTACTTC.

The J gene is TRBJ2-5, the V gene TRBV7-3; 11 bases match TRBD2. J lost 5 bases, V lost 5 bases, and 10 bases had no gene match. The germline gives CDR1 SGHTA, CDR2 FQGTGA. The CDR3 has 16 residues. This chain's CDR3 is CASSPTLAGGRETQYF. The CDR3 DNA follows: TGTGCCAGCAGCCCCACCCTAGCGGGGGGCCGGGAGACCCAGTACTTC. Complete variable domain (other parts from reference TRBV7-3 and TRBJ2-5): GAGVSQTPSNKVTEKGKYVELRCDPISGHTALYWYRQSLGQGPEFLIYFQGTGAADDSGLPNDRFFAVRPEGSVSTLKIQRTERGDSAVYLCASSPTLAGGRETQYFGPGTRLLVL.

This clone was counted once. This sequence joins TRBV6-5 and TRBJ2-7; TRBD2 matches at 7 bases. This CDR3 contains 16 residues. Trimming took 0 bases from V and 0 from J; bases not matched to a gene: 5. Looked up from germline, CDR1 is MNHEY and CDR2 is SVGAGI. The chain's CDR3 is CASSYSSASGSYEQYF. Written as DNA, the CDR3 is TGTGCCAGCAGTTACTCGAGTGCTAGCGGCTCCTACGAGCAGTACTTC.

The rearrangement links TRBV7-9 to TRBJ1-2, with unresolved D. The ends were cut back, 7 bases at V and 0 bases at J, with 15 bases in the middle. The CDR3 is 15 amino acids. Germline V gene sequence: CDR1 SEHNR, CDR2 FQNEAQ (reference sequence). CDR3 region: CASTMETAANYGYTF. The CDR3 DNA is TGTGCCAGCACTATGGAGACCGCAGCTAACTATGGCTACACCTTC.

The chain carries TRBV9 and TRBJ2-2; unclear D gene. The CDR3 contains 13 residues. Per the germline V gene, CDR1 is SGDLS and CDR2 is YYNGEE. Trimming removed 1 base from V and 4 bases from J, with 5 bases in between. CDR3 residues: CASSVPGTGELFF. CDR3 nucleotides: TGTGCCAGCAGCGTACCAGGCACCGGGGAGCTGTTTTTT.

CDR3 DNA: TGTGCCAGCAGCCAGACTCTAGCGGGAGATTACAATGAGCAGTTCTTC. As protein: CASSQTLAGDYNEQFF. The V and J genes are TRBV11-2 and TRBJ2-1; 10 bases are shared with TRBD2. Germline CDR1 and CDR2: SGHAT and FQNNGV. Unmatched junction bases numbered 8, after V lost 5 bases and J lost 4 bases. This CDR3 spans 16 amino acids.

The chain couples TRBV20-1 to TRBJ2-6, with a possible D match to TRBD2 (5 bases). CDR3 length: 11 residues. The germline CDR1 and CDR2 sequences are DFQATT and SNEGSKA (reference sequence). CDR3 residues: CAGPGANVLTF. The CDR3 bases are TGCGCGGGCCCTGGGGCCAACGTCCTGACTTTC.

The rearrangement uses TRBV2 and TRBJ1-2, with 8 bases matching TRBD1. The germline CDR1 and CDR2 sequences are SNHLY and FYNNEI. Trimming at V came to 4 bases and at J to 8 bases, leaving 9 bases not matched to a gene. This CDR3 has 14 residues. CDR3 in amino acids: CASSVGQGVVGYTF. The DNA of the CDR3 is TGTGCCAGCAGTGTCGGACAGGGAGTAGTCGGCTACACCTTC.

This clone was observed once. The genes are TRBV5-4 and TRBJ2-1; 10 bases line up with TRBD2. The V segment lost 4 bases and the J segment 10 bases; nucleotides outside the gene matches: 17. Germline CDR1 reads SGHNT; CDR2 reads YYREEE (reference sequence). The CDR3 has 17 residues. In DNA, the CDR3 is TGTGCCAGCAGCCCGGACCGGATCAGCGGGAGGGCGAGGGAGCAGTTCTTC. Amino acid sequence: CASSPDRISGRAREQFF.

The chain is built from TRBV5-1 and TRBJ2-7, with 9 positions matching TRBD1. Germline values: CDR1 SGHRS, CDR2 YFSETQ. V shed 4 bases and J 1 base; nucleotides not matched to a gene: 9. The CDR3 covers 16 residues. This CDR3 reads CASSQGQGTFSYEQYF. CDR3 bases: TGCGCCAGCAGCCAGGGACAGGGTACTTTTTCCTACGAGCAGTACTTC.

The rearrangement uses TRBV2 and TRBJ1-2; D gene uncertain. The ends were cut back, 7 bases at V and 4 bases at J, with 4 bases in the middle. Germline V gives CDR1 SNHLY, CDR2 FYNNEI. The CDR3 contains 10 residues. CDR3 nucleotides: TGTGCCAGCATCGGCTATGGCTACACCTTC. Amino acid sequence: CASIGYGYTF.

CDR3 residues: CASRAPSNMNTEAFF. The CDR3 DNA is TGTGCCAGCAGGGCACCTTCCAATATGAACACTGAAGCTTTCTTT. This rearrangement joins TRBV27 to TRBJ1-1; D not resolved. V gave up 6 bases and J gave up 0 bases, with 14 bases separating them. This CDR3 has 15 residues. Germline loops: CDR1 MNHEY, CDR2 SMNVEV (reference sequence).

This clone was seen more than once but under ten times. The rearrangement links TRBV30 to TRBJ2-7; 11 nucleotides agree with TRBD2. This CDR3 has 15 amino acids. After removal of 2 bases from V and 6 bases from J, the junction contained 9 bases not matched to a gene. CDR1 is GTSNPN, CDR2 SVGIG, per germline (reference sequence). The CDR3 reads CAWSKKGLADGEQYF. For the CDR3, the DNA is TGTGCCTGGAGTAAAAAGGGACTAGCGGACGGCGAGCAGTACTTC.

This sequence joins TRBV10-1 and TRBJ2-1, with D tentatively TRBD2 (6 bases). This CDR3 has 15 residues. Trimming pared 4 bases from V and 6 bases from J, leaving 16 bases between. Germline-derived CDR1 and CDR2 are WNHNN and SYGVQD (reference sequence). In nucleotides, the CDR3 is TGCGCCAGCAGTGTTCGGCTAGCGTTTCGCAATGAGCAGTTCTTC. This gives the protein CASSVRLAFRNEQFF.

The gene calls are TRBV7-2 and TRBJ1-2, with TRBD1 identical over 7 bases. Germline V gene sequence: CDR1 SGHTA, CDR2 FQGNSA. The V segment lost 2 bases and the J segment 4 bases; nucleotides outside the gene matches: 7. The CDR3 is made up of 15 amino acids. Here the CDR3 DNA reads TGTGCCAGCAGCTTATTCGGGACAGAAATCTATGGCTACACCTTC. This gives the protein CASSLFGTEIYGYTF.

The V call is TRBV5-6, the J call TRBJ2-7; the D is unclear. Germline loops: CDR1 SGHDT, CDR2 YYEEEE. Trimming shortened V by 0 bases and J by 2 bases, and 9 bases separated the two germline ends. The length of the CDR3 is 14 residues. CDR3 in DNA: TGTGCCAGCAGCTTGGGGCGGTCAACCTACGAGCAGTACTTC. It codes for CASSLGRSTYEQYF.

The chain recombines TRBV28 with TRBJ2-2; a possible D gene is TRBD1 (6 bases). The CDR3 contains 13 residues. Trimming shortened V by 7 bases and J by 5 bases, and 11 bases separated the two germline ends. The germline CDR1 and CDR2 sequences are MDHEN and SYDVKM. The CDR3 DNA follows: TGTGCCAGCACCATAGGGGGAACCGGGGAGCTGTTTTTT. It specifies CASTIGGTGELFF.

The gene calls are TRBV28 and TRBJ2-6, with D unresolved. Germline values: CDR1 MDHEN, CDR2 SYDVKM. The CDR3 is 15 residues long. V lost 5 bases and J 0 bases, leaving 8 bases between the germline ends. The CDR3 DNA reads TGTGCCAGCAGTCCCTCGCGCTCTGGGGCCAACGTCCTGACTTTC. Protein sequence: CASSPSRSGANVLTF.

This clone was observed a single time. The chain combines TRBV6-5 with TRBJ1-4; D is unresolved. The V end lost 7 bases, the J end lost 7 bases, and 16 bases lay between the germline ends. The germline V gene has CDR1 MNHEY and CDR2 SVGAGI. The CDR3 runs 14 residues. The CDR3 sequence is CASKNRFIGEKLFF. CDR3 in DNA: TGTGCCAGCAAGAACAGATTTATAGGTGAAAAACTGTTTTTT.